This TCR beta chain originates from a study of metastatic and nonmetastatic thyroid tumors. The wider study: Repertoires from blood and tumor or nodule tissue of malignant and benign thyroid patients were compared. Regarding the study as a whole: Reported TCR beta diversity, measured in blood and tumor, was significantly higher for malignant thyroid tumors than for benign nodules.

This clone has more than one count but fewer than ten. Its target is not known. Trimming removed 2 bases at V and 5 bases at J, with 13 bases between. The CDR3 length is 15 residues. Germline V gene sequence: CDR1 MNHEY, CDR2 SVGAGI. In the authors' methods: Built for papillary thyroid cancer, a distant-metastasis classifier drew on CDR3 differences across clinicopathological groups. With MiXCR, TCRdb called clones anew from the PCR reads. The V and J calls here are based on TCRdb, not the publication. This table holds about 14,000 clones, less than 25% found once. Not a single patient had been given any form of treatment at any point before undergoing thyroid surgery.

Sequences were obtained from blood. The sequence was collected from a female donor with papillary thyroid cancer or a benign thyroid nodule (not recorded which). Some clones in this sample may be carry-over from other donors' samples. The chain recombines TRBV6-5 with TRBJ1-5; maybe TRBD1 (5 bases). Here the CDR3 reads CASSYLPRGDQPQHF. The CDR3, as DNA: TGTGCCAGCAGTTACCTCCCCCGGGGGGATCAGCCCCAGCATTTT.